Here is one T cell receptor (beta chain) with its context. Its antigen is still unknown. Combining a sample-barcoded 5' primer with a J-beta primer mix, a second PCR ran for roughly 7 to 12 cycles. Each of the cDNA molecules was tagged by a template-switch adaptor with 12 random nucleotides. TCRdb recomputed calls from the 5' RACE reads with MiXCR, one row per CDR3 protein. Counted here are about 750,000 distinct CDR3 sequences, around half occurring once; the ten biggest clones make up approximately 40%. This CDR3 has 15 residues. Germline trimming cut 3 bases from V and 3 bases from J; bases unmatched to any gene: 6. Germline V gene sequence: CDR1 MDHEN, CDR2 SYDVKM. Isolation of PBMCs gave at least 6 million cells per sample. The data originate from a study of blood T cells in healthy people across ages. The study's findings and limits: Per million T cells, TCR beta diversity dropped roughly linearly as age increased.

The specimen was blood. The TCR comes from a man of 80 years or more in good health. The V call is TRBV28, the J call TRBJ2-3; TRBD2 agrees at 7 bases. DNA of the CDR3: TGTGCCAGCAGTTTGACACTAGCGCGGACAGATACGCAGTATTTT. Its translation is CASSLTLARTDTQYF.